Reported below is one TCR beta chain. Its antigen is unidentified. This sample is part of a study of cytomegalovirus exposure and HLA in healthy donors. Study-level points and caveats: Later, an analysis found that common viral pathogens appeared to be linked with several of the most significant clusters. In the analysis, some V segments, TRBV6-2 and TRBV6-3 included, were excluded as indistinguishable. A missense variant in DCLRE1C was later tied to TCR beta V- and J-gene trimming.

The CDR3 sequence is 14 residues long. Germline V gene sequence: CDR1 SGHKS, CDR2 YYEKEE (reference sequence). The V end lost 3 bases, the J end lost 5 bases, and 11 bases lay between the germline ends. Primers included in the PCR were 60 Vbeta and 13 Jbeta primers. Sequencing was performed with immunoSEQ multiplex PCR; in TCRdb, only in-frame clones are kept and a portion is missing. Here the sample spans hundreds of thousands of clones, over 70% being singletons. The receptor was derived from a woman aged 55-69 years in good health and CMV-seropositive. The chain couples TRBV5-5 to TRBJ2-2; D may be TRBD1 (6 bases). Sequenced sample: PBMCs. The CDR3 loop reads CASSSVTGTGELFF. The CDR3 nucleotides read TGTGCCAGCAGCTCCGTCACAGGGACCGGGGAGCTGTTTTTT.